This T cell receptor (beta chain) was retrieved from a study of blood T cell repertoires in COVID-19. Study in general: From T cells, B-cell-depleted T cells, or PBMCs came the material, which was cDNA or gDNA.

With V trimmed by 6 bases and J by 5 bases, 4 bases remained unmatched. The germline V gene has CDR1 LNHDA and CDR2 SQIVND (reference sequence). CDR3 length: 14 amino acids. In the authors' methods: The authors estimated nucleated cell counts from reference gene primer amplification. The assay was immunoSEQ multiplex PCR, and TCRdb's table has in-frame clones only and misses some. For V, J and clone size, that table is used; D and trimming come from the DNA. The sample lists approximately 160,000 clones, about four fifths occurring once. V usage is TRBV19 and J usage is TRBJ1-6, with 7 bases matching TRBD1. The sequence was obtained from a man in his sixties with active or convalescent COVID-19. Material: peripheral blood. The CDR3 nucleotides are TGTGCCAGTAGAGGGGACAGCGATAATTCACCCCTCCACTTT. As protein: CASRGDSDNSPLHF.